The 29 T cell receptor beta chains below come from one sample, sequenced in a study of blood T cell repertoires in COVID-19. The assay was immunoSEQ multiplex PCR, and TCRdb's table has in-frame clones only and misses some. The table lists about 250,000 clones, roughly 85% of them singletons. The material sequenced was peripheral blood. The source of these receptors is a middle-aged man with COVID-19, enrolled during active disease.

The V gene is TRBV30, the J gene TRBJ1-1; perhaps TRBD1 as D (5 bases). The CDR3 is 13 amino acids. V lost 2 bases, J lost 3 bases, and 10 bases lay in between. CDR1 GTSNPN and CDR2 SVGIG come from the germline V gene (reference sequence). The CDR3 region has the DNA TGTGCCTGGAGTAGGGGAGGGTACACTGAAGCTTTCTTT. Translating it yields CAWSRGGYTEAFF. Using reference TRBV30 and TRBJ1-1 for the parts outside the CDR3, the full variable domain is SQTIHQWPATLVQPVGSPLSLECTVEGTSNPNLYWYRQAAGRGLQLLFYSVGIGQISSEVPQNLSASRPQDRQFILSSKKLLLSDSGFYLCAWSRGGYTEAFFGQGTRLTVV.

The rearrangement uses TRBV6-6 and TRBJ2-3; D unclear. This CDR3 comprises 13 residues. Trimming removed 2 bases from V and 10 bases from J, with 13 bases in between. The germline V gene encodes CDR1 MNHNY and CDR2 SVGAGI (reference sequence). The CDR3 loop is CASSYRVLASQYF. In DNA, the CDR3 is TGTGCCAGCAGTTACCGCGTCTTAGCCTCGCAGTATTTT.

The DNA for the CDR3 is TGTGCCAGCAGTTTATTGCAGGGGGAGCTGTTTTTT. It yields the protein CASSLLQGELFF. This chain uses TRBV27 with TRBJ2-2, with D hard to call. V was shortened by 1 base and J by 8 bases, with 5 bases between the two germline ends. The CDR3 runs 12 residues. Germline loops: CDR1 MNHEY, CDR2 SMNVEV (reference sequence).

V and J are TRBV5-1 and TRBJ2-2, with 7 bases that match TRBD2. Losses at the gene ends were 0 bases for V and 6 bases for J; bases not matched to a gene: 8. This CDR3 contains 16 residues. Per germline, CDR1 SGHRS and CDR2 YFSETQ. The CDR3 DNA follows: TGCGCCAGCAGCTTGGTCTTGCCGGGGGGTTCCGGGGAGCTGTTTTTT. As protein: CASSLVLPGGSGELFF.

The CDR3 nucleotides read TGTGCCAGCAGCGAGACTCCTACAATGGACGAGCAGTACTTC. Translation gives CASSETPTMDEQYF. The rearrangement uses TRBV9 and TRBJ2-7; D gene uncertain. With 3 bases removed from V and 5 bases from J, the gap between germline ends came to 15 bases. Germline V gene data show CDR1 as SGDLS and CDR2 as YYNGEE. This CDR3 is built from 14 residues.

The V and J genes are TRBV9 and TRBJ1-3, with a tentative D call TRBD1 (5 bases). The CDR3 has 15 amino acids. Per the germline V gene, CDR1 is SGDLS and CDR2 is YYNGEE. Trimming left V 3 bases short and J 4 bases short, with 14 bases between. The CDR3 here is CASSAWGGLGNTIYF. CDR3 in DNA: TGTGCCAGCAGCGCGTGGGGGGGACTCGGAAACACCATATATTTT.

This clone came up once. The chain has TRBV7-6 and TRBJ1-5; D is possibly TRBD1 (5 bases). Per germline, CDR1 SGHVS and CDR2 FNYEAQ. Deletions cut 3 bases from V and 3 bases from J, with 12 bases between. CDR3 length equals 15 residues. In nucleotides, the CDR3 is TGTGCCAGCAGCTTTTTGCAGGGTACCAATCAGCCCCAGCATTTT. It translates to CASSFLQGTNQPQHF.

This clone was found a few times. The chain carries TRBV15 and TRBJ2-6; D perhaps matches TRBD2 (5 bases). V lost 3 bases and J 2 bases, leaving 14 bases between the germline ends. The CDR3 has 17 residues. Germline CDR1 and CDR2: LNHNV and YYDKDF (reference sequence). CDR3 DNA: TGTGCCACCAGCAGGTCCCCGAGGGATACTGGGGCCAACGTCCTGACTTTC. Amino acid sequence: CATSRSPRDTGANVLTF.

V usage is TRBV4-1 and J usage is TRBJ2-3; TRBD2 might be the D (5 bases). Trimming cost V 4 bases and J 1 base, with 12 bases left between them. Germline V gene data show CDR1 as MGHRA and CDR2 as YSYEKL. The CDR3 totals 15 residues. Written as DNA, the CDR3 is TGCGCCAGCAGCCCGAGGGTCCGTGGCACAGATACGCAGTATTTT. This gives the protein CASSPRVRGTDTQYF.

The gene calls are TRBV30 and TRBJ2-5, with D possibly TRBD1 on 6 matching bases. The germline gives CDR1 GTSNPN, CDR2 SVGIG (reference sequence). The CDR3 has 14 amino acids. The V end lost 2 bases, the J end lost 5 bases, and 15 bases lay between the germline ends. As DNA, the CDR3 is TGTGCCTGGAGTCCAAGTCCCCAGGGGGAGACCCAGTACTTC. Protein sequence: CAWSPSPQGETQYF.

This CDR3 reads CASSVPDAGLGKTQYF. CDR3 nucleotide sequence: TGTGCCAGCAGTGTTCCCGACGCGGGCTTGGGGAAGACCCAGTACTTC. The chain carries TRBV28 and TRBJ2-5, with D tentatively TRBD2 (5 bases). Germline lookup yields CDR1 MDHEN and CDR2 SYDVKM. The CDR3 runs to 16 residues. The V and J ends lost 5 bases and 6 bases respectively, with 22 bases between them.

The rearrangement links TRBV19 to TRBJ1-6, with D possibly TRBD1 on 6 matching bases. CDR3 length: 15 residues. V shed 3 bases and J shed 2 bases, with 8 bases lying between them. CDR1 is LNHDA and CDR2 is SQIVND in the germline V gene (reference sequence). CDR3 residues: CASSIRDTYNSPLHF. For the CDR3, the DNA is TGTGCCAGTAGTATCCGGGACACCTATAATTCACCCCTCCACTTT.

The V call is TRBV6-2 or TRBV6-3, the J call TRBJ2-2; 8 bases agree with TRBD1. V was pared by 4 bases and J by 7 bases, with 11 bases of the junction left unmatched. Germline CDR1 MNHEY, CDR2 SVGEGT. CDR3 size: 16 residues. The DNA for the CDR3 is TGTGCCAGCAGTTTCCACCGGACAGGGACGGACGGGGAGCTGTTTTTT. Residues: CASSFHRTGTDGELFF.

The chain couples TRBV6-5 to TRBJ2-7; D is unclear. CDR1 MNHEY and CDR2 SVGAGI come from the germline V gene. The germline V and J ends were trimmed by 8 bases and 0 bases, with 14 bases remaining between them. The CDR3 has 14 amino acids. The CDR3 coding sequence is TGTGCCAGCGGCCCCCTGGGCCGCTCCTACGAGCAGTACTTC. Translated, it gives CASGPLGRSYEQYF.

The chain carries TRBV7-6 and TRBJ1-3; 7 bases line up with TRBD1. The CDR3 covers 15 residues. Germline loops: CDR1 SGHVS, CDR2 FNYEAQ. The V gene end was trimmed by 6 bases and the J gene end by 2 bases; junction bases not matched to a gene: 7. The CDR3 here is CASSLLDRAGNTIYF. The CDR3 DNA sequence: TGTGCCAGCAGTTTACTCGACAGGGCTGGAAACACCATATATTTT.

The chain links TRBV3-1 (or the pseudogene TRBV3-2) to TRBJ2-5; the match to TRBD2 covers 13 bases. Germline V lookup: CDR1 LGHDT, CDR2 YNNKEL (reference sequence). This CDR3 is 16 amino acids long. The V gene end was trimmed by 3 bases and the J gene end by 4 bases; junction bases not matched to a gene: 5. This CDR3 reads CASSQTSGGRGETQYF. The CDR3 DNA reads TGTGCCAGCAGCCAGACTAGCGGGGGGAGGGGAGAGACCCAGTACTTC.

This clone was seen more than once but under ten times. The chain has TRBV7-3 and TRBJ2-2; 14 bases line up with TRBD2. Germline values: CDR1 SGHTA, CDR2 FQGTGA. V gave up 5 bases and J gave up 4 bases; unmatched junction bases: 12. The length of the CDR3 is 19 residues. The CDR3, as DNA: TGTGCCAGCAGCCGAACTGGGACTAGCGGGGGAACGGGCACCGGGGAGCTGTTTTTT. This translates into CASSRTGTSGGTGTGELFF.

J is TRBJ2-7 and V is TRBV5-1; maybe TRBD1 (6 bases). CDR3 length: 14 amino acids. Trimming removed 0 bases from V and 5 bases from J, with 12 bases in between. Looked up from germline, CDR1 is SGHRS and CDR2 is YFSETQ. The chain's CDR3 is CASSLGGGPHEQYF. The CDR3, as DNA: TGCGCCAGCAGCTTGGGAGGGGGTCCGCACGAGCAGTACTTC.

The V call is TRBV5-6, the J call TRBJ2-6; D perhaps matches TRBD2 (6 bases). The CDR3 sequence is 16 residues long. Germline CDR1 SGHDT, CDR2 YYEEEE. Trimming took off 5 bases at V and 0 bases at J, with 12 bases between the two ends. CDR3 residues: CASSVGGPSGANVLTF. The CDR3 DNA follows: TGTGCCAGCAGTGTCGGGGGACCCTCTGGGGCCAACGTCCTGACTTTC.

The genes are TRBV27 and TRBJ2-3, with 12 bases matching TRBD2. The CDR3 loop spans 17 amino acids. J was trimmed by 5 bases and V by 5 bases; bases with no gene match: 11. The germline V gene encodes CDR1 MNHEY and CDR2 SMNVEV (reference sequence). CDR3 loop: CASSPSGGAKRIDTQYF. CDR3 DNA: TGTGCCAGCAGTCCTAGCGGGGGGGCCAAAAGGATAGATACGCAGTATTTT.

CDR3 protein: CASSLGTTYEQYF. The CDR3 nucleotides read TGCGCCAGCAGCTTGGGGACAACCTACGAGCAGTACTTC. The chain combines TRBV5-1 with TRBJ2-7; perhaps TRBD1 as D (5 bases). CDR1 and CDR2 (germline): SGHRS, YFSETQ. V lost 0 bases, J lost 2 bases, and 6 bases lay in between. This CDR3 has 13 residues.

V gene TRBV28 combines with J gene TRBJ2-7, with no clear D. The CDR3 loop spans 14 amino acids. Deletions cut 3 bases from V and 3 bases from J, with 12 bases between. CDR1 MDHEN and CDR2 SYDVKM come from the germline V gene. The CDR3 region is CASSFLYTGYEQYF. The CDR3 nucleotides are TGTGCCAGCAGTTTTTTGTATACGGGCTACGAGCAGTACTTC.

With regard to this clone: This sample includes further DNA sequences coding for the same CDR3. This sequence joins TRBV10-3 and TRBJ1-1; 8 nucleotides align to TRBD1. V was clipped by 2 bases and J by 1 base; unmatched bases: 0. The germline V gene encodes CDR1 ENHRY and CDR2 SYGVKD. The CDR3 spans 14 residues. The CDR3 coding sequence is TGTGCCATCAGTGAGGACAGGGGGAACACTGAAGCTTTCTTT. Protein sequence: CAISEDRGNTEAFF.

DNA for the CDR3: TGTGCCCGGGAGGGTGCCAATAATTCACCCCTCCACTTT. This gives the protein CAREGANNSPLHF. The chain is built from TRBV2 and TRBJ1-6, with D uncertain. Trimming removed 11 bases from V and 5 bases from J, with 13 bases in between. Per the germline V gene, CDR1 is SNHLY and CDR2 is FYNNEI. The CDR3 consists of 13 residues.

This chain joins TRBV5-1 and TRBJ2-7; D remains ambiguous. Trimming left V 2 bases short and J 2 bases short, with 8 bases between. This CDR3 has 13 amino acids. Germline V lookup: CDR1 SGHRS, CDR2 YFSETQ. The CDR3 protein is CASSLSGTYEQYF. The CDR3 nucleotides are TGCGCCAGCAGCTTATCAGGAACCTACGAGCAGTACTTC.

The chain carries TRBV7-9 and TRBJ2-2; the D is unclear. Trimming took off 3 bases at V and 6 bases at J, with 5 bases between the two ends. Germline loops: CDR1 SEHNR, CDR2 FQNEAQ (reference sequence). The length of the CDR3 is 12 residues. The CDR3 loop is CASSFSPGELFF. In nucleotides, the CDR3 is TGTGCCAGCAGCTTTAGCCCCGGGGAGCTGTTTTTT.

As for this clone: Other nucleotide sequences from this sample produce the same CDR3. The chain employs TRBV11-2 and TRBJ1-6, with TRBD1 identical over 7 bases. The CDR3 is made up of 13 amino acids. Germline CDR1 reads SGHAT; CDR2 reads FQNNGV. With 9 bases clipped from V and 3 bases from J, the junction kept 2 bases outside the gene matches. CDR3 amino acids: CASRQGYNSPLHF. The CDR3 nucleotides read TGTGCCAGTCGACAGGGCTATAATTCACCCCTCCACTTT. The entire variable domain, with the rest obtained from reference TRBV11-2 and TRBJ1-6, is as follows: EAGVAQSPRYKIIEKRQSVAFWCNPISGHATLYWYQQILGQGPKLLIQFQNNGVVDDSQLPKDRFSAERLKGVDSTLKIQPAKLEDSAVYLCASRQGYNSPLHFGNGTRLTVT.

This chain links TRBV28 with TRBJ2-7; D is perhaps TRBD1 (5 bases). This CDR3 region has 13 residues. V was clipped by 8 bases and J by 0 bases, with 11 bases between them. CDR1 and CDR2 from the germline V gene are MDHEN and SYDVKM. CDR3 in DNA: TGTGCCAGCCGAGAAGACAGCTCCTACGAGCAGTACTTC. As protein: CASREDSSYEQYF. The full variable domain, in which reference TRBV28 and TRBJ2-7 provide the parts outside the CDR3, is DVKVTQSSRYLVKRTGEKVFLECVQDMDHENMFWYRQDPGLGLRLIYFSYDVKMKEKGDIPEGYSVSREKKERFSLILESASTNQTSMYLCASREDSSYEQYFGPGTRLTVT.

The sample holds a few counts of this clone. CDR3 DNA sequence: TGTGCCAGCAGTGACTCGACTTTTTCTGAGCTGTTTTTT. The encoded protein is CASSDSTFSELFF. The chain links TRBV6-4 to TRBJ2-2; no clear D gene. Trimming removed 0 bases at V and 11 bases at J, with 10 bases between. This CDR3 spans 13 amino acids. The germline V gene has CDR1 MRHNA and CDR2 SNTAGT.